Listed here is a single T cell receptor (beta chain). This entry comes from a study of blood T cell repertoires in COVID-19. Authors' processing steps: From reference gene primer amplification, estimates of nucleated cell counts were derived. The assay was immunoSEQ multiplex PCR, and TCRdb's table has in-frame clones only and misses some. V, J and clone size reflect that table, while D and trimming were determined from the DNA. The sample has some 670,000 clones, about nine tenths seen once. CDR1 MGHRA and CDR2 YSYEKL come from the germline V gene. Trimming removed 1 base from V and 4 bases from J; junction bases left unmatched: 3. The CDR3 runs 15 residues.

What was sequenced was peripheral blood. This receptor was obtained from a woman aged 18-29 years with acute or convalescent COVID-19. V is TRBV4-1 and J is TRBJ1-4; TRBD1 matches 7 bases. CDR3 nucleotides: TGCGCCAGCAGCCAAGGGGACAGCCTTAATGAAAAACTGTTTTTT. Translating it yields CASSQGDSLNEKLFF.